Below are 9 T cell receptor beta chains sequenced from a single sample in a study of T cell responses to AZD1222 COVID-19 vaccine. Repertoires were generated with immunoSEQ multiplex PCR, while TCRdb's copy carries only in-frame clones and drops some. The sample consists of around 79,000 clones, about 90% of them appearing once. The input for sequencing was peripheral blood, taken on day 0 of AZD1222 vaccination. The origin of the receptors is an adult in good health.

The CDR3 region has the DNA TGTGCCAGTAGTATGGGGGGGGCACTCCAAGAGACCCAGTACTTC. This codes for CASSMGGALQETQYF. V is TRBV19 and J is TRBJ2-5; the D gene is possibly TRBD2 (7 bases). Deletions cut 3 bases from V and 1 base from J, with 12 bases between. This CDR3 has 15 amino acids. CDR1 and CDR2 from the germline V gene are LNHDA and SQIVND (reference sequence).

The chain has TRBV5-1 and TRBJ1-4, with a possible D match to TRBD1 (6 bases). The germline CDR1 and CDR2 sequences are SGHRS and YFSETQ. The V gene lost 6 bases and the J gene lost 1 base, with 13 bases spanning the gap. CDR3 size: 15 residues. CDR3 nucleotides: TGCGCCAGCACCCGGGAGACAGGAACTAATGAAAAACTGTTTTTT. It encodes CASTRETGTNEKLFF.

The chain couples TRBV19 to TRBJ2-3; D might be TRBD1 or TRBD2, each matching 5 bases. Deletions cut 5 bases from V and 2 bases from J, with 14 bases between. The CDR3 extends over 15 amino acids. Germline loops: CDR1 LNHDA, CDR2 SQIVND (reference sequence). CDR3 sequence: CASSPSKGATDTQYF. The DNA of the CDR3 is TGTGCCAGTAGTCCTAGCAAAGGGGCCACAGATACGCAGTATTTT.

The V and J genes are TRBV10-1 and TRBJ2-1; a possible D gene is TRBD2 (5 bases). Germline V gives CDR1 WNHNN, CDR2 SYGVQD (reference sequence). Trimming shortened V by 3 bases and J by 7 bases, and 10 bases separated the two germline ends. This CDR3 is built from 13 residues. As DNA, the CDR3 is TGCGCCAGCAGTGACTCGGGGAAGAATGAGCAGTTCTTC. Translating it yields CASSDSGKNEQFF.

This rearrangement joins TRBV9 to TRBJ2-1; D is possibly TRBD1 or TRBD2 (6 bases each). The CDR3 consists of 16 residues. Trimming removed 0 bases from V and 9 bases from J, with 19 bases in between. Germline-derived CDR1 and CDR2 are SGDLS and YYNGEE. The CDR3 sequence is CASSVVPLVGGGEQFF. In nucleotides, the CDR3 is TGTGCCAGCAGCGTAGTTCCCCTGGTCGGGGGCGGTGAGCAGTTCTTC. Combining the CDR3 with reference TRBV9 and TRBJ2-1 gives the whole variable domain DSGVTQTPKHLITATGQRVTLRCSPRSGDLSVYWYQQSLDQGLQFLIQYYNGEERAKGNILERFSAQQFPDLHSELNLSSLELGDSALYFCASSVVPLVGGGEQFFGPGTRLTVL.

This clone occurred a few times. V is TRBV5-5 and J is TRBJ1-5; no firm D call. V lost 0 bases and J lost 4, with 11 bases in between. Per the germline V gene, CDR1 is SGHKS and CDR2 is YYEKEE (reference sequence). The CDR3 extends over 15 amino acids. The CDR3 loop reads CASSLESWENQPQHF. The DNA of the CDR3 is TGTGCCAGCAGCTTGGAATCCTGGGAAAATCAGCCCCAGCATTTT.

CDR3 amino acids: CASPQGAEAFF. The CDR3 region has the DNA TGTGCCAGCCCGCAGGGGGCTGAAGCTTTCTTT. This sequence joins TRBV2 and TRBJ1-1, with TRBD1 matching over 7 bases. The CDR3 runs to 11 residues. The J segment lost 6 bases and the V segment lost 8 bases, leaving 3 bases of the junction unmatched. CDR1 and CDR2 (germline): SNHLY, FYNNEI.

V and J are TRBV30 and TRBJ2-4; D is undetermined. Germline loops: CDR1 GTSNPN, CDR2 SVGIG (reference sequence). CDR3 size: 12 residues. V lost 0 bases, J lost 8 bases, and 8 bases lay in between. The CDR3 sequence: CAWSVEPYIQYF. The CDR3 coding sequence is TGTGCCTGGAGTGTCGAACCGTACATTCAGTACTTC.

The rearrangement joins TRBV19 to TRBJ1-1; unclear D gene. V was trimmed by 2 bases and J by 1 base, leaving 8 bases between them. This CDR3 is built from 14 residues. Germline V gene lookup returns CDR1 LNHDA and CDR2 SQIVND (reference sequence). In DNA form, the CDR3 reads TGTGCCAGTAGTATACAGGCAGCGAACACTGAAGCTTTCTTT. Its translation: CASSIQAANTEAFF.